This entry lists 30 T cell receptor beta chains sequenced from one sample in a study of vaccination effects on CD4 cells after COVID-19. These receptors' antigens are unknown. Sequencing used immunoSEQ multiplex PCR; TCRdb keeps in-frame clones, though not all of them. The profile shows tens of thousands of clones, approximately 70% of them singletons. Within the ViraFEST assay, antigen-specific CD4+ T cells underwent expansion with viral peptide pools prior to sequencing. Culturing for 10 days preceded CD4+ T cell isolation. All vaccine recipients tested negative for nucleocapsid antibodies and had never contracted SARS-CoV-2 infection. The specimen comprised CD4+ T cells from PBMCs cultured with SARS-CoV-2 spike peptides, sampled before COVID-19 vaccination. All receptors come from a human donor who received a COVID-19 vaccine.

CDR3 in amino acids: CASSQGLADTQYF. As DNA, the CDR3 is TGCGCCAGCAGCCAAGGCCTAGCAGATACGCAGTATTTT. The chain joins TRBV4-3 to TRBJ2-3; D uncertain. This CDR3 is built from 13 residues. Trimming left V 1 base short and J 4 bases short, with 6 bases between. Germline V gene lookup returns CDR1 LGHNA and CDR2 YSLEER.

The chain uses TRBV12-3 or TRBV12-4 and TRBJ1-5; D uncertain. This CDR3 is 13 amino acids long. V gave up 2 bases and J gave up 5 bases, with 7 bases separating them. DNA for the CDR3: TGTGCCAGCAGTTTATATGGGGATCAGCCCCAGCATTTT. This translates into CASSLYGDQPQHF.

The chain joins TRBV11-2 to TRBJ2-7, with TRBD1 as a possible D gene (7 bases). Germline assignment: CDR1 SGHAT and CDR2 FQNNGV. V lost 5 bases and J lost 2, with 28 bases in between. The CDR3 has 19 residues. This CDR3 is CASSPRDKEAGQTTYEQYF. DNA of the CDR3: TGTGCCAGCAGCCCGAGAGACAAAGAGGCGGGACAGACTACCTACGAGCAGTACTTC.

The rearrangement uses TRBV10-3 and TRBJ1-1; no clear D gene. The germline gives CDR1 ENHRY, CDR2 SYGVKD. CDR3 length: 12 amino acids. V was shortened by 11 bases and J by 0 bases, with 10 bases between the two germline ends. The chain's CDR3 is CAASTVNTEAFF. For the CDR3, the DNA is TGTGCCGCGTCAACAGTGAACACTGAAGCTTTCTTT.

This clone was seen a handful of times. The chain recombines TRBV7-9 with TRBJ1-6; 11 bases fit TRBD1. V lost 5 bases to trimming and J lost 3 bases; unmatched junction nucleotides: 9. This CDR3 comprises 18 residues. Germline V gene data show CDR1 as SEHNR and CDR2 as FQNEAQ (reference sequence). The CDR3 DNA sequence: TGTGCCAGCAGCCGACGGACAGGGGGCCCTCTCTATAATTCACCCCTCCACTTT. Protein product: CASSRRTGGPLYNSPLHF.

This chain joins TRBV7-3 and TRBJ2-7; TRBD2 is a possible D gene (5 bases). CDR3 size: 14 residues. The germline gives CDR1 SGHTA, CDR2 FQGTGA. V lost 9 bases and J lost 0, with 15 bases in between. The CDR3 protein is CARTDPRDSYEQYF. The CDR3 DNA is TGTGCCAGGACCGACCCGAGGGACTCCTACGAGCAGTACTTC.

The chain joins TRBV4-3 to TRBJ1-1; D not resolved. Germline lookup yields CDR1 LGHNA and CDR2 YSLEER. This CDR3 spans 16 amino acids. The germline V and J ends were trimmed by 0 bases and 4 bases, with 15 bases remaining between them. CDR3 amino acids: CASSQEYLWVGTEAFF. The CDR3 bases are TGCGCCAGCAGCCAAGAGTATCTGTGGGTAGGCACTGAAGCTTTCTTT.

V is TRBV9 and J is TRBJ2-5; 9 positions agree with TRBD2. V shed 4 bases, J shed 5 bases, and the junction held 6 bases outside the gene matches. The CDR3 has 14 amino acids. CDR1 is SGDLS, CDR2 YYNGEE, per germline. CDR3 in DNA: TGTGCCAGCAGCCCCCGCAGCGGGAGGGAGACCCAGTACTTC. It is translated as CASSPRSGRETQYF.

J is TRBJ1-5 and V is TRBV5-1; TRBD1 might be the D (5 bases). The CDR3 length is 15 residues. The germline V gene encodes CDR1 SGHRS and CDR2 YFSETQ. V dropped 4 bases and J dropped 3 bases, with 14 bases sitting between them. Here the CDR3 DNA reads TGCGCCAGCAGCCCACGGCCCGGGGCCAATCAGCCCCAGCATTTT. Protein sequence: CASSPRPGANQPQHF.

This clone came up once. The chain joins TRBV6-5 to TRBJ2-1, with 8 bases fitting TRBD1. The CDR3 loop spans 14 amino acids. CDR1 MNHEY and CDR2 SVGAGI come from the germline V gene. V lost 5 bases and J lost 3; bases outside the gene matches: 3. CDR3 sequence (DNA): TGTGCCAGCAGTAGGGACAGGTACTACAATGAGCAGTTCTTC. This translates into CASSRDRYYNEQFF.

V usage is TRBV27 and J usage is TRBJ2-2; 9 bases are a match to TRBD2. The germline V gene encodes CDR1 MNHEY and CDR2 SMNVEV (reference sequence). The V segment lost 6 bases and the J segment 7 bases; nucleotides outside the gene matches: 9. CDR3 length: 15 amino acids. CDR3 nucleotides: TGTGCCAGCAGCATCGGACTAGCGTTTGTCGGGGAGCTGTTTTTT. Amino acids: CASSIGLAFVGELFF.

The V call is TRBV7-9, the J call TRBJ2-7, with a weak D call TRBD1 (7 bases). Trimming took off 4 bases at V and 3 bases at J, with 13 bases between the two ends. Germline V gene sequence: CDR1 SEHNR, CDR2 FQNEAQ (reference sequence). The CDR3 is made up of 14 amino acids. The CDR3 region has the DNA TGTGCCAGCAGCTCATCAGGGGGGAGCTACGAGCAGTACTTC. It specifies CASSSSGGSYEQYF.

V gene TRBV7-9 combines with J gene TRBJ2-7; the match to TRBD1 covers 7 bases. This CDR3 spans 14 amino acids. Germline loops: CDR1 SEHNR, CDR2 FQNEAQ (reference sequence). V dropped 5 bases and J dropped 3; count of bases not matched to a gene: 7. CDR3 DNA sequence: TGTGCCAGCAGCCAACAGGGGTTGGTCTACGAGCAGTACTTC. This sequence encodes CASSQQGLVYEQYF.

This chain's CDR3 is CASSYKRKDPRGIQPQHF. The DNA of the CDR3 is TGTGCCAGCAGTTATAAGCGAAAGGATCCTCGAGGAATTCAGCCCCAGCATTTT. V is TRBV6-2 or TRBV6-3 and J is TRBJ1-5; D not certain. Germline CDR1 reads MNHEY; CDR2 reads SVGEGT. There are 18 residues in the CDR3. V lost 3 bases to trimming and J lost 6 bases, with 24 bases between them.

The gene calls are TRBV6-1 and TRBJ1-2; D gene uncertain. This CDR3 is built from 13 residues. The V gene lost 1 base and the J gene lost 4 bases, with 7 bases spanning the gap. The V gene's germline CDR1 is MNHNS and CDR2 SASEGT. The CDR3 sequence: CASSEDGSYGYTF. Written as DNA, the CDR3 is TGTGCCAGCAGTGAAGACGGGAGCTATGGCTACACCTTC.

The V and J genes are TRBV6-2 or TRBV6-3 and TRBJ2-1; 7 bases map to TRBD2. The CDR3 has 15 amino acids. Germline-derived CDR1 and CDR2 are MNHEY and SVGEGT. The V gene end was trimmed by 2 bases and the J gene end by 4 bases; junction bases not matched to a gene: 5. The CDR3 here is CASSYGGGTYNEQFF. CDR3 in DNA: TGTGCCAGCAGTTACGGGGGGGGTACATACAATGAGCAGTTCTTC.

The chain links TRBV5-1 to TRBJ1-3; 7 bases fit TRBD1. The J segment lost 4 bases and the V segment lost 6 bases, leaving 16 bases of the junction unmatched. Germline V gene data show CDR1 as SGHRS and CDR2 as YFSETQ. The CDR3 extends over 17 amino acids. CDR3 in amino acids: CASTPQGRGLSGNTIYF. The CDR3 bases are TGCGCCAGCACCCCCCAGGGGAGGGGGCTTTCAGGAAACACCATATATTTT. Complete variable domain (other parts from reference TRBV5-1 and TRBJ1-3): KAGVTQTPRYLIKTRGQQVTLSCSPISGHRSVSWYQQTPGQGLQFLFEYFSETQRNKGNFPGRFSGRQFSNSRSEMNVSTLELGDSALYLCASTPQGRGLSGNTIYFGEGSWLTVV.

This clone was seen only once. The chain has TRBV28 and TRBJ2-7, with a possible D match to TRBD2 (6 bases). The CDR3 loop spans 16 amino acids. In germline, CDR1 is MDHEN, CDR2 SYDVKM. Trimming cost V 3 bases and J 1 base, with 16 bases left between them. The CDR3 here is CASSFLTGVRSYEQYF. The CDR3 DNA follows: TGTGCCAGCAGTTTTTTAACGGGGGTCAGGTCCTACGAGCAGTACTTC.

This rearrangement joins TRBV20-1 to TRBJ2-1, with 9 bases that match TRBD2. The V gene end was trimmed by 3 bases and the J gene end by 9 bases; junction bases not matched to a gene: 9. Per the germline V gene, CDR1 is DFQATT and CDR2 is SNEGSKA (reference sequence). The CDR3 is 14 residues long. The CDR3 region is CSASVGLATPEQFF. The CDR3 nucleotides are TGCAGTGCTAGTGTTGGACTAGCGACTCCTGAGCAGTTCTTC.

A few counts support this clone. V is TRBV18 and J is TRBJ1-2; D possibly corresponds to TRBD1 (5 bases). Trimming left V 2 bases short and J 3 bases short, with 13 bases between. Germline V gives CDR1 KGHSH, CDR2 LQKENI. The CDR3 runs to 15 residues. The CDR3 here is CASSPAWDGDYGYTF. Written as DNA, the CDR3 is TGTGCCAGCTCACCAGCCTGGGACGGCGACTATGGCTACACCTTC.

This chain uses TRBV5-6 with TRBJ2-4; a weak D match, TRBD1 (6 bases). Germline V lookup: CDR1 SGHDT, CDR2 YYEEEE. This CDR3 has 16 residues. The V end lost 3 bases, the J end lost 1 base, and 14 bases lay between the germline ends. CDR3 bases: TGTGCCAGCAGCTGGACAGCCTCTAAGGCCAAAAACATTCAGTACTTC. This gives the protein CASSWTASKAKNIQYF.

This rearrangement joins TRBV7-9 to TRBJ1-4; D gene unclear. Germline assignment: CDR1 SEHNR and CDR2 FQNEAQ (reference sequence). The CDR3 runs to 13 residues. Deletions cut 2 bases from V and 6 bases from J, with 7 bases between. The DNA for the CDR3 is TGTGCCAGCAGCTTAAGGCTGGATGAAAAACTGTTTTTT. This encodes CASSLRLDEKLFF.

V and J are TRBV28 and TRBJ2-7; a weak D match, TRBD2 (6 bases). The germline gives CDR1 MDHEN, CDR2 SYDVKM. This CDR3 region has 13 residues. Trimming left V 7 bases short and J 3 bases short, with 13 bases between. CDR3 protein: CASTGRGIYEQYF. The CDR3, as DNA: TGTGCCAGCACGGGACGGGGGATCTACGAGCAGTACTTC.

The chain joins TRBV5-1 to TRBJ1-1; D remains unclear. Per the germline V gene, CDR1 is SGHRS and CDR2 is YFSETQ. Trimming left V 4 bases short and J 6 bases short, with 13 bases between. This CDR3 spans 13 amino acids. CDR3 nucleotides: TGCGCCAGCAGCCCTGTAGGCCAGGCTGAAGCTTTCTTT. Translation: CASSPVGQAEAFF. The complete variable domain, with remaining parts taken from reference TRBV5-1 and TRBJ1-1, reads KAGVTQTPRYLIKTRGQQVTLSCSPISGHRSVSWYQQTPGQGLQFLFEYFSETQRNKGNFPGRFSGRQFSNSRSEMNVSTLELGDSALYLCASSPVGQAEAFFGQGTRLTVV.

This chain connects TRBV9 to TRBJ1-3; TRBD1 agrees at 7 bases. The V gene end was trimmed by 0 bases and the J gene end by 7 bases; junction bases not matched to a gene: 4. This CDR3 has 14 residues. In germline, CDR1 is SGDLS, CDR2 YYNGEE. CDR3 nucleotide sequence: TGTGCCAGCAGCGTAGAACAGGGGAGGAACACCATATATTTT. It encodes CASSVEQGRNTIYF.

The gene calls are TRBV5-1 and TRBJ2-7; D gene ambiguous. The CDR3 runs 14 residues. CDR1 SGHRS and CDR2 YFSETQ come from the germline V gene. The ends were cut back, 1 base at V and 2 bases at J, with 10 bases in the middle. The CDR3 protein is CASSLRGTTYEQYF. CDR3 DNA sequence: TGCGCCAGCAGCTTGCGAGGTACGACCTACGAGCAGTACTTC.

In its sample, this clone was seen a few times. The rearrangement joins TRBV2 to TRBJ1-4; TRBD1 matches at 7 bases. Germline CDR1 is SNHLY and CDR2 is FYNNEI. The CDR3 contains 14 residues. J was trimmed by 7 bases and V by 6 bases; bases with no gene match: 8. Written as DNA, the CDR3 is TGTGCCAGCAGGTACAGGGGTAATGGTGAAAAACTGTTTTTT. Its translation: CASRYRGNGEKLFF.

This clone has a count of ten or more. The gene calls are TRBV11-2 and TRBJ1-6, with a tentative D call TRBD1 (5 bases). Trimming stripped 0 bases from V and 7 bases from J, with 10 bases between. Per the germline V gene, CDR1 is SGHAT and CDR2 is FQNNGV. This CDR3 comprises 15 residues. As DNA, the CDR3 is TGTGCCAGCAGCTTAGACCCGGGGCCGAATTCACCCCTCCACTTT. It specifies CASSLDPGPNSPLHF. Full variable domain (missing parts from reference TRBV11-2 and TRBJ1-6): EAGVAQSPRYKIIEKRQSVAFWCNPISGHATLYWYQQILGQGPKLLIQFQNNGVVDDSQLPKDRFSAERLKGVDSTLKIQPAKLEDSAVYLCASSLDPGPNSPLHFGNGTRLTVT.

The chain has TRBV27 and TRBJ1-5; 8 bases agree with TRBD1. Trimming cost V 4 bases and J 7 bases; bases outside gene matches: 12. This CDR3 comprises 16 residues. The germline CDR1 and CDR2 sequences are MNHEY and SMNVEV (reference sequence). CDR3 amino acids: CASSSRQGIGRQPQHF. Here the CDR3 DNA reads TGTGCCAGCAGTTCAAGACAGGGGATAGGTCGCCAGCCCCAGCATTTT.

The gene calls are TRBV5-8 and TRBJ2-7, with D perhaps matching TRBD1 (6 bases). CDR3 length: 13 residues. CDR1 is SGHTS and CDR2 is YDEGEE in the germline V gene. V lost 6 bases and J lost 1, with 11 bases in between. The chain's CDR3 is CASKLGASYEQYF. The CDR3 DNA reads as TGTGCCAGCAAGTTGGGGGCTTCCTACGAGCAGTACTTC.